One and the same sample provided the 3 T cell receptor beta chains below, sequenced in a study of identical twins. TCRdb redid the calling of the 5' RACE reads with MiXCR, one entry per CDR3 protein. Of roughly 480,000 distinct CDR3 sequences detected, approximately 25% appear once; the ten largest clones hold around 3%. The same sample was also used in a study of T cells expressing NK-cell markers.

The sample consisted of CD4+ T cells sorted from blood. These receptors came from a woman aged 18-35 years in good health.

This clonotype was counted only a few times. V gene TRBV20-1 combines with J gene TRBJ1-1; TRBD1 might be the D (5 bases). Germline V gene lookup returns CDR1 DFQATT and CDR2 SNEGSKA (reference sequence). The V and J ends lost 0 bases and 10 bases respectively, with 15 bases between them. The CDR3 spans 13 residues. In nucleotides, the CDR3 is TGCAGTGCTAGAGATACGACACGGGGGAGAGCTTTCTTT. It specifies CSARDTTRGRAFF.

J is TRBJ1-2 and V is TRBV6-5; TRBD1 matches 7 bases. Trimming took 0 bases from V and 3 from J; bases not matched to a gene: 10. The CDR3 is 17 residues long. Germline assignment: CDR1 MNHEY and CDR2 SVGAGI. Here the CDR3 reads CASSYSIRGGQYYGYTF. The CDR3 region has the DNA TGTGCCAGCAGTTACTCGATACGGGGGGGACAGTACTATGGCTACACCTTC.

This clonotype was observed a handful of times. The DNA of the CDR3 is TGCGCCAGCAGCTTGGGACAGATGTACAATGAGCAGTTCTTC. It encodes CASSLGQMYNEQFF. This sequence joins TRBV5-1 and TRBJ2-1, with D perhaps matching TRBD1 (5 bases). CDR1 and CDR2 from the germline V gene are SGHRS and YFSETQ. V lost 0 bases and J lost 4, with 8 bases in between. CDR3 size: 14 residues.